The sequence of this T cell receptor beta chain was determined in a study of T cell clones after liver transplantation. Across the whole study: Samples came from ITN030ST, which attempted immunosuppression withdrawal within 2 years of liver transplantation. TCRbeta sequencing after a pre-transplant mixed lymphocyte reaction identified graft-donor-reactive clones, later tracked in post-transplant blood. Standard immunosuppression, with no induction, continued until 12-24 months after transplant.

Study observations and caveats: Low donor cell numbers restricted donor-reactive repertoire measurement in a couple of subjects.

The CDR3 has 13 amino acids. V was pared by 5 bases and J by 3 bases, with 10 bases between. CDR1 LNHDA and CDR2 SQIVND come from the germline V gene (reference sequence). On this clone: Its antigen is as yet unknown.

Some clones are missing from TCRdb's copy, which holds only in-frame ones; the method was immunoSEQ multiplex PCR. The sample lists roughly 100,000 clones, about 88% occurring once. The rearrangement uses TRBV19 and TRBJ1-1; D is possibly TRBD1 (6 bases). The sequencing here drew on CD4+ T cells from blood, taken approximately 45 months after liver transplant. This TCR derives from a human patient who received a liver transplant. The T cells may come from the graft donor. DNA of the CDR3: TGTGCCAGTAGTGGGCAGGGGTACACTGAAGCTTTCTTT. Amino acid sequence: CASSGQGYTEAFF.